This paragraph reports one TCR beta chain. There is no known antigen for this receptor. The input lacks base qualities; no much larger clone sits a single base away. This specimen belongs to a study of T cell repertoires in cytomegalovirus infection (dated by TCRdb to the late 2010s). Describing the broader study: The HLA type of each donor mattered for the analysis, because public TCR beta signatures pointed to carriage of CMV infection along with the matching HLA type.

On the study overall, not on this receptor specifically: The ex vivo response was dominated by HLA-C-restricted CMV-specific TCR beta clonotypes, which also provided the single most frequent clonotype in two of eight donors. Cumulative frequency of public TCR beta family members discriminated carriers of CMV infection plus the relevant HLA type in this cohort and an independent approximately 350-donor cohort.

Sequencing was performed on an Illumina HiSeq 1500. Using fastp trimming at Q25 and MiXCR clonotype assembly, TCRdb reanalyzed the public sequencing data and kept in-frame beta chains. Merged by CDR3 protein, the rows form single entries marked with the most common genes and DNA. Counted in this sample were under 200,000 distinct CDR3 sequences; less than 9.5% of them appeared once. The ten largest account for about 4.6% of the sample. The sample consisted of PBMCs. The sequence was collected from a human donor in good health (CMV status not recorded). Some clones in this sample may be carry-over from other donors' samples.

The CDR3 reads as follows: CASSVGSPPDGYEQYF. The bases are TGTGCCAGCAGCGTAGGAAGCCCACCAGACGGATACGAGCAGTACTTC. In this chain, TRBV9 is recombined with TRBJ2-7; the D gene cannot be resolved reliably. Via the germline V gene, CDR1 is SGDLS and CDR2 YYNGEE. The CDR3, from cysteine to phenylalanine, totals 16 residues. Solely the CDR3 DNA is kept, with 48 bases framed from the first base. Cut back by 0 bases and 4 bases, the V and J ends lie 17 bases apart. When the CDR3 is completed using the reference TRBV9 and TRBJ2-7 genes on either side, the full variable domain is DSGVTQTPKHLITATGQRVTLRCSPRSGDLSVYWYQQSLDQGLQFLIQYYNGEERAKGNILERFSAQQFPDLHSELNLSSLELGDSALYFCASSVGSPPDGYEQYFGPGTRLTVT.